The 28 T cell receptor beta chains below were found in one sample sequenced in a study of T cells in narcolepsy. Here immunoSEQ multiplex PCR was the method, and the copy in TCRdb shows in-frame clones only, minus some. The table lists about 21,000 clones, about 91% of them singletons. The sample taken for sequencing was CD45RA- memory CD4+ T cells from PBMCs. Receptors were obtained from a human donor with narcolepsy.

This rearrangement joins TRBV5-8 to TRBJ2-7, with 13 nucleotides matching TRBD2. Germline V gene lookup returns CDR1 SGHTS and CDR2 YDEGEE. The CDR3 spans 13 residues. With V trimmed by 10 bases and J by 5 bases, 6 bases remained unmatched. CDR3 nucleotides: TGTGCCGCACGGACTAGCGGGAGTAACGAGCAGTACTTC. Translating it yields CAARTSGSNEQYF.

The chain combines TRBV2 with TRBJ1-1; D is possibly TRBD1 (5 bases). Germline loops: CDR1 SNHLY, CDR2 FYNNEI. The CDR3 length is 14 residues. V dropped 7 bases and J dropped 1 base, with 13 bases sitting between them. DNA for the CDR3: TGTGCCAGCACCCCGATCCAGGGGAACACTGAAGCTTTCTTT. Translated, it gives CASTPIQGNTEAFF.

V usage is TRBV5-1 and J usage is TRBJ1-3; perhaps TRBD1 as D (6 bases). Deletions cut 6 bases from V and 8 bases from J, with 21 bases between. In germline, CDR1 is SGHRS, CDR2 YFSETQ. The CDR3 is made up of 15 amino acids. The CDR3 protein is CASTQTGYSLDTIYF. CDR3 bases: TGCGCCAGCACGCAGACAGGCTACTCTCTTGACACCATATATTTT.

The chain couples TRBV2 to TRBJ2-7; 7 nucleotides line up with TRBD1. Trimming cost V 8 bases and J 4 bases; bases outside gene matches: 14. This CDR3 has 15 residues. From germline, CDR1 is SNHLY and CDR2 FYNNEI. In nucleotides, the CDR3 is TGTGCCAGCGGGGACGGGACAGTGCAATCTTACGAGCAGTACTTC. Protein product: CASGDGTVQSYEQYF.

The chain joins TRBV19 to TRBJ1-2, with a tentative D call TRBD1 (5 bases). Germline V gene sequence: CDR1 LNHDA, CDR2 SQIVND (reference sequence). V was trimmed by 11 bases and J by 2 bases, leaving 12 bases between them. There are 12 residues in the CDR3. In DNA, the CDR3 is TGTGCCTCGTACCGACAGAACTATGGCTACACCTTC. Protein sequence: CASYRQNYGYTF.

The chain carries TRBV29-1 and TRBJ1-2; TRBD1 is a possible D gene (5 bases). The germline V gene has CDR1 SQVTM and CDR2 ANQGSEA. V lost 6 bases to trimming and J lost 4 bases, with 12 bases between them. The CDR3 length is 12 residues. The CDR3, as DNA: TGCAGCGTAACCGGGACGGCCTATGGCTACACCTTC. It yields the protein CSVTGTAYGYTF.

The rearrangement joins TRBV5-1 to TRBJ2-1; a possible D gene is TRBD2 (6 bases). Trimming left V 4 bases short and J 0 bases short, with 11 bases between. This CDR3 has 15 residues. Germline CDR1 SGHRS, CDR2 YFSETQ. The CDR3 here is CASSASASSYNEQFF. DNA of the CDR3: TGCGCCAGCAGCGCTAGCGCGAGCTCCTACAATGAGCAGTTCTTC. Based on the CDR3 plus reference TRBV5-1 and TRBJ2-1, the full variable domain is KAGVTQTPRYLIKTRGQQVTLSCSPISGHRSVSWYQQTPGQGLQFLFEYFSETQRNKGNFPGRFSGRQFSNSRSEMNVSTLELGDSALYLCASSASASSYNEQFFGPGTRLTVL.

CDR3 nucleotide sequence: TGTGCCAGCAGCCTCCGGAAACCCTACAATGAGCAGTTCTTC. It translates to CASSLRKPYNEQFF. The gene calls are TRBV11-2 and TRBJ2-1; D gene unclear. This CDR3 has 14 residues. Germline CDR1 reads SGHAT; CDR2 reads FQNNGV. The V end lost 5 bases, the J end lost 2 bases, and 10 bases lay between the germline ends.

This clone was detected only once. The gene calls are TRBV19 and TRBJ1-4; 7 nucleotides align to TRBD1. The germline V gene has CDR1 LNHDA and CDR2 SQIVND (reference sequence). The CDR3 is made up of 14 amino acids. The J segment lost 5 bases and the V segment lost 7 bases, leaving 7 bases of the junction unmatched. CDR3 sequence: CASTRTGRNEKLFF. In DNA, the CDR3 is TGTGCCAGTACCCGGACAGGAAGAAATGAAAAACTGTTTTTT.

This clone was seen only once. The chain has TRBV28 and TRBJ2-7, with 7 bases fitting TRBD2. The V gene end was trimmed by 2 bases and the J gene end by 6 bases; junction bases not matched to a gene: 7. The germline V gene has CDR1 MDHEN and CDR2 SYDVKM. The CDR3 totals 14 residues. The CDR3 here is CASSLGTIGIEQYF. CDR3 nucleotide sequence: TGTGCCAGCAGTTTAGGGACTATAGGGATCGAGCAGTACTTC.

CDR3 loop: CASSLAGTAYNEQFF. CDR3 in DNA: TGCGCCAGCAGCTTGGCCGGGACAGCCTACAATGAGCAGTTCTTC. The chain recombines TRBV5-1 with TRBJ2-1; 7 bases line up with TRBD1. The CDR3 contains 15 residues. Germline V gives CDR1 SGHRS, CDR2 YFSETQ. V shed 0 bases and J 2 bases; nucleotides not matched to a gene: 2.

CDR3 region: CASRDRVGANVLTF. The CDR3 nucleotides read TGTGCCAGTAGGGACAGGGTTGGGGCCAACGTCCTGACTTTC. The rearrangement links TRBV19 to TRBJ2-6; TRBD1 aligns across 8 bases. The CDR3 contains 14 residues. Germline-derived CDR1 and CDR2 are LNHDA and SQIVND (reference sequence). V shed 6 bases, J shed 3 bases, and the junction held 1 base outside the gene matches.

This chain uses TRBV2 with TRBJ2-7, with D possibly being TRBD1 or TRBD2 (5 bases each). With 6 bases removed from V and 1 base from J, the gap between germline ends came to 13 bases. CDR1 and CDR2 (germline): SNHLY, FYNNEI. The CDR3 spans 14 residues. The CDR3 bases are TGTGCCAGCAGGGCCGGGACGGGTTCCTACGAGCAGTACTTC. Amino acid sequence: CASRAGTGSYEQYF.

J is TRBJ2-2 and V is TRBV10-3, with a weak D call TRBD1 (6 bases). Germline assignment: CDR1 ENHRY and CDR2 SYGVKD. V gave up 2 bases and J gave up 1 base, with 11 bases separating them. This CDR3 comprises 16 residues. The CDR3 spells CAISELGARNTGELFF. The DNA for the CDR3 is TGTGCCATCAGTGAGCTGGGGGCTCGGAACACCGGGGAGCTGTTTTTT.

V gene TRBV27 combines with J gene TRBJ1-2; D uncertain. CDR3 length: 14 residues. The V gene lost 0 bases and the J gene lost 9 bases, with 14 bases spanning the gap. The germline V gene encodes CDR1 MNHEY and CDR2 SMNVEV (reference sequence). The CDR3 sequence is CASSLSGSSASYTF. The CDR3 DNA reads TGTGCCAGCAGTTTATCTGGCAGCTCGGCAAGCTACACCTTC.

V gene TRBV19 combines with J gene TRBJ2-6; either TRBD1 or TRBD2 may supply D (6 bases each). The CDR3 contains 18 residues. Germline values: CDR1 LNHDA, CDR2 SQIVND (reference sequence). V lost 2 bases to trimming and J lost 4 bases, with 18 bases between them. The CDR3 nucleotides read TGTGCCAGTAGTATAATAAGAGCTCGGGGGCCGGGGGCCAACGTCCTGACTTTC. It codes for CASSIIRARGPGANVLTF.

This chain uses TRBV5-1 with TRBJ2-1; D might be TRBD1 (6 bases). Trimming took off 7 bases at V and 8 bases at J, with 19 bases between the two ends. This CDR3 is built from 14 residues. Germline values: CDR1 SGHRS, CDR2 YFSETQ. CDR3 residues: CASSPRDTLDEQFF. In nucleotides, the CDR3 is TGCGCCAGCTCCCCCCGGGACACTTTGGATGAGCAGTTCTTC. The full variable domain, its missing parts supplied by reference TRBV5-1 and TRBJ2-1, is KAGVTQTPRYLIKTRGQQVTLSCSPISGHRSVSWYQQTPGQGLQFLFEYFSETQRNKGNFPGRFSGRQFSNSRSEMNVSTLELGDSALYLCASSPRDTLDEQFFGPGTRLTVL.

The CDR3, as DNA: TGCGCCAGCAGCCGCGGGGGGACCTACGAGCAGTACTTC. It is translated as CASSRGGTYEQYF. The chain is built from TRBV5-1 and TRBJ2-7; 8 bases agree with TRBD2. The CDR3 sequence is 13 residues long. The V gene end was trimmed by 4 bases and the J gene end by 2 bases; junction bases not matched to a gene: 2. Germline V gives CDR1 SGHRS, CDR2 YFSETQ. The whole variable domain, filled in from reference TRBV5-1 and TRBJ2-7, reads KAGVTQTPRYLIKTRGQQVTLSCSPISGHRSVSWYQQTPGQGLQFLFEYFSETQRNKGNFPGRFSGRQFSNSRSEMNVSTLELGDSALYLCASSRGGTYEQYFGPGTRLTVT.

This clone was observed once. The chain uses TRBV23-1 and TRBJ1-1, with D unclear. TRBV23-1 is annotated as an ORF whose role is uncertain. The CDR3 is made up of 21 amino acids. The V and J ends lost 2 bases and 1 base respectively, with 29 bases between them. In nucleotides, the CDR3 is TGCGCCAGCAGTCAAGGGCTTACGGATTCGTCTTGGGCCGGTACGAACACTGAAGCTTTCTTT. This gives the protein CASSQGLTDSSWAGTNTEAFF.

CDR3 DNA sequence: TGTGCCAGCAGCTTAGGACTAGATAATCGCAATGAGCAGTTCTTC. It translates to CASSLGLDNRNEQFF. The rearrangement links TRBV7-2 to TRBJ2-1, with D possibly TRBD2 on 6 matching bases. This CDR3 comprises 15 residues. V shed 1 base and J shed 6 bases, with 13 bases lying between them. The germline V gene encodes CDR1 SGHTA and CDR2 FQGNSA.

The rearrangement links TRBV30 to TRBJ2-3; D could derive from TRBD1 or TRBD2 (5 bases each). The length of the CDR3 is 17 residues. CDR1 GTSNPN and CDR2 SVGIG come from the germline V gene (reference sequence). Trimming took off 2 bases at V and 7 bases at J, with 25 bases between the two ends. The chain's CDR3 is CAWSPSGSPGRMNTQYF. The CDR3, as DNA: TGTGCCTGGAGTCCTTCGGGGAGTCCAGGGAGAATGAATACGCAGTATTTT.

This chain uses TRBV11-3 with TRBJ2-3; a possible D gene is TRBD1 (6 bases). The length of the CDR3 is 15 residues. Trimming removed 3 bases at V and 3 bases at J, with 13 bases between. Germline CDR1 SGHNT, CDR2 YENEEA. CDR3: CASSLGDKGTDTQYF. In DNA form, the CDR3 reads TGTGCCAGCAGCTTGGGGGACAAAGGGACAGATACGCAGTATTTT.

The rearrangement uses TRBV18 and TRBJ2-7; tentative D call: TRBD2 (5 bases). The CDR3 has 15 residues. Trimming took off 5 bases at V and 3 bases at J, with 17 bases between the two ends. Germline CDR1 KGHSH, CDR2 LQKENI. The CDR3 spells CASSVLEGSLYEQYF. CDR3 coding DNA: TGTGCCAGCTCAGTGCTAGAGGGAAGTCTCTACGAGCAGTACTTC.

This chain links TRBV14 with TRBJ2-1; 7 bases align to TRBD2. The V gene's germline CDR1 is SGHDN and CDR2 FVKESK. The CDR3 is made up of 17 amino acids. The ends lost 1 base at V and 1 base at J; junction bases unmatched: 7. The CDR3 loop reads CASSQAIGLGSYNEQFF. For the CDR3, the DNA is TGTGCCAGCAGCCAAGCAATCGGACTAGGATCCTACAATGAGCAGTTCTTC.

The gene calls are TRBV10-3 and TRBJ1-3; perhaps TRBD1 as D (5 bases). Germline lookup yields CDR1 ENHRY and CDR2 SYGVKD. This CDR3 region has 15 residues. V shed 6 bases and J shed 7 bases, with 19 bases lying between them. CDR3 sequence: CAISSGGGSRNTIYF. In DNA, the CDR3 is TGTGCCATCAGCTCCGGGGGGGGATCAAGGAACACCATATATTTT.

The rearrangement uses TRBV13 and TRBJ2-7; 11 bases map to TRBD2. V lost 2 bases to trimming and J lost 0 bases; unmatched junction nucleotides: 0. CDR1 is PRHDT and CDR2 is FYEKMQ in the germline V gene (reference sequence). This CDR3 is built from 15 residues. The CDR3 here is CASSLTSGSSYEQYF. Written as DNA, the CDR3 is TGTGCCAGCAGCTTAACTAGCGGGAGCTCCTACGAGCAGTACTTC.

The genes are TRBV11-2 and TRBJ2-7; TRBD1 matches 9 bases. V gave up 4 bases and J gave up 12 bases; unmatched junction bases: 13. The CDR3 sequence is 14 residues long. Germline V gene lookup returns CDR1 SGHAT and CDR2 FQNNGV. CDR3 sequence reads: CASSWVRDRERPYF. The CDR3 DNA sequence: TGTGCCAGCAGCTGGGTCCGGGACAGGGAAAGACCGTACTTC. The variable domain in full, completed from reference TRBV11-2 and TRBJ2-7, reads EAGVAQSPRYKIIEKRQSVAFWCNPISGHATLYWYQQILGQGPKLLIQFQNNGVVDDSQLPKDRFSAERLKGVDSTLKIQPAKLEDSAVYLCASSWVRDRERPYFGPGTRLTVT.

This clone is a singleton in its sample. The chain combines TRBV11-2 with TRBJ2-1; TRBD1 matches at 9 bases. The CDR3 is 16 amino acids. Per germline, CDR1 SGHAT and CDR2 FQNNGV. V shed 6 bases, J shed 9 bases, and the junction held 15 bases outside the gene matches. The CDR3 loop reads CASRGIRMGQGSEQFF. The CDR3 nucleotides read TGTGCCAGCAGGGGCATTAGGATGGGACAGGGTAGTGAGCAGTTCTTC.